This T cell receptor (beta chain) was sequenced for a study of cytomegalovirus exposure and HLA in healthy donors. Germline loops: CDR1 MGHRA, CDR2 YSYEKL. The CDR3 sequence is 13 residues long. With 60 Vbeta and 13 Jbeta primers, the PCR was carried out. Methods used by the authors: A later analysis counted 65 million to 80 million unique TCR beta chains, some 12 million shared. Only in-frame clones appear in the TCRdb table, and some are missing; sequencing was by immunoSEQ multiplex PCR. That table gives V, J and clone size, and the DNA gave D and trimming. The data contain about 62,000 clones, about 77% of them singletons. This clone appeared once. One end of the junction fails to match germline, which may point to a read error.

The sequence was collected from a woman aged 25-40 years in good health and CMV-seronegative. The V call is TRBV4-1, the J call TRBJ2-5, with unresolved D. Sequencing used PBMCs. The CDR3 spells CASTQDNGETQYF. CDR3 DNA: TGCGCCAGCACCCAAGATAACGGAGAGACCCAGTACTTC.